These 29 T cell receptor beta chains were sequenced from one sample in a study of blood T cell repertoires in COVID-19. Produced via immunoSEQ multiplex PCR; TCRdb's table is partial and in-frame only. The data show about 250,000 clones, approximately 79% seen once. Sequencing input: peripheral blood. These receptors originate from a woman over 75 with active or convalescent COVID-19.

The CDR3: CASSRSTQGSVMNTEAFF. DNA of the CDR3: TGTGCCAGCAGCCGATCTACACAGGGGTCCGTGATGAACACTGAAGCTTTCTTT. The V and J genes are TRBV14 and TRBJ1-1, with 7 positions matching TRBD1. The germline gives CDR1 SGHDN, CDR2 FVKESK. The CDR3 sequence is 18 residues long. The J segment lost 0 bases and the V segment lost 4 bases, leaving 14 bases of the junction unmatched.

This chain connects TRBV28 to TRBJ2-7, with 10 nucleotides matching TRBD2. CDR1 and CDR2 (germline): MDHEN, SYDVKM. This CDR3 has 16 residues. J lost 3 bases, V lost 5 bases, and 10 bases had no gene match. The CDR3 nucleotides read TGTGCCAGCAGTCGCTATCTAGCGGGAGCTATCTACGAGCAGTACTTC. Translated, it gives CASSRYLAGAIYEQYF. Drawing the rest from reference TRBV28 and TRBJ2-7, the complete variable domain is DVKVTQSSRYLVKRTGEKVFLECVQDMDHENMFWYRQDPGLGLRLIYFSYDVKMKEKGDIPEGYSVSREKKERFSLILESASTNQTSMYLCASSRYLAGAIYEQYFGPGTRLTVT.

This clone was seen a handful of times. The chain is built from TRBV5-1 and TRBJ2-7; maybe TRBD2 (6 bases). This CDR3 has 14 residues. Germline lookup yields CDR1 SGHRS and CDR2 YFSETQ. The germline V and J ends were trimmed by 3 bases and 5 bases, with 15 bases remaining between them. CDR3 in DNA: TGCGCCAGCAGCTCGGGCGGGGACCGCCACGAGCAGTACTTC. Encoded protein: CASSSGGDRHEQYF.

The chain carries TRBV10-3 and TRBJ1-5; D uncertain. V lost 0 bases and J 7 bases, leaving 10 bases between the germline ends. The CDR3 has 14 amino acids. Germline V gene sequence: CDR1 ENHRY, CDR2 SYGVKD. The CDR3 here is CAISESTALQPQHF. The CDR3 DNA is TGTGCCATCAGTGAGTCAACCGCGCTGCAGCCCCAGCATTTT.

The CDR3 nucleotides are TGTGCCAGCTCACCACGTAAGGGGGTTGGCACTGAAGCTTTCTTT. It codes for CASSPRKGVGTEAFF. This chain uses TRBV18 with TRBJ1-1; D perhaps matches TRBD1 (6 bases). Germline CDR1 and CDR2: KGHSH and LQKENI. The CDR3 runs 15 residues. Trimming stripped 1 base from V and 4 bases from J, with 13 bases between.

This rearrangement joins TRBV29-1 to TRBJ1-2, with 7 bases lining up with TRBD1. CDR1 is SQVTM, CDR2 ANQGSEA, per germline. After removal of 4 bases from V and 0 bases from J, the junction contained 2 bases not matched to a gene. The CDR3 loop spans 13 amino acids. The CDR3: CSVAQGANYGYTF. CDR3 in DNA: TGCAGCGTTGCTCAGGGGGCTAACTATGGCTACACCTTC.

V and J are TRBV27 and TRBJ2-6; possible D gene TRBD2, 5 bases. Looked up from germline, CDR1 is MNHEY and CDR2 is SMNVEV (reference sequence). The CDR3 runs 15 residues. The germline V and J ends were trimmed by 2 bases and 3 bases, with 8 bases remaining between them. CDR3 residues: CASSLTGIGANVLTF. CDR3 bases: TGTGCCAGCAGTTTAACCGGGATTGGGGCCAACGTCCTGACTTTC.

This chain joins TRBV19 and TRBJ2-1, with TRBD2 identical over 11 bases. V lost 6 bases, J lost 7 bases, and 8 bases stayed unmatched. This CDR3 has 15 amino acids. In germline, CDR1 is LNHDA, CDR2 SQIVND (reference sequence). The CDR3 loop reads CASRSLAGVANEQFF. The DNA of the CDR3 is TGTGCCAGTAGATCACTAGCGGGAGTCGCGAATGAGCAGTTCTTC. Together with reference TRBV19 and TRBJ2-1, the CDR3 gives the full variable domain: DGGITQSPKYLFRKEGQNVTLSCEQNLNHDAMYWYRQDPGQGLRLIYYSQIVNDFQKGDIAEGYSVSREKKESFPLTVTSAQKNPTAFYLCASRSLAGVANEQFFGPGTRLTVL.

The rearrangement uses TRBV7-2 and TRBJ2-1; weak D call: TRBD2 (5 bases). CDR1 is SGHTA, CDR2 FQGNSA, per germline. Trimming took 1 base from V and 6 from J, leaving 10 bases between them. There are 14 residues in the CDR3. Written as DNA, the CDR3 is TGTGCCAGCAGCTTAGGTCCGGGATCCAATGAGCAGTTCTTC. It specifies CASSLGPGSNEQFF.

The chain has TRBV5-4 and TRBJ2-5; 12 nucleotides agree with TRBD2. The germline gives CDR1 SGHNT, CDR2 YYREEE (reference sequence). Losses at the gene ends were 4 bases for V and 0 bases for J; bases not matched to a gene: 7. The CDR3 consists of 17 residues. As DNA, the CDR3 is TGTGCCAGCAGCATCCGGACTAGCGGGGCTAACCAAGAGACCCAGTACTTC. Encoded protein: CASSIRTSGANQETQYF.

The chain recombines TRBV10-3 with TRBJ2-3; 10 bases map to TRBD2. Trimming at V came to 2 bases and at J to 0 bases, leaving 11 bases not matched to a gene. The CDR3 runs 19 residues. Germline-derived CDR1 and CDR2 are ENHRY and SYGVKD. CDR3 amino acids: CAISEGAGGRTSSTDTQYF. CDR3 coding DNA: TGTGCCATCAGTGAGGGAGCGGGGGGGCGGACCTCTAGCACAGATACGCAGTATTTT.

This rearrangement joins TRBV9 to TRBJ1-2; no definite D call. V dropped 3 bases and J dropped 7 bases, with 16 bases sitting between them. This CDR3 has 14 amino acids. Per germline, CDR1 SGDLS and CDR2 YYNGEE. CDR3 nucleotide sequence: TGTGCCAGCAGCGCTGTTACACCGAGGAGTGGCTACACCTTC. Amino acid sequence: CASSAVTPRSGYTF.

This clone was seen a single time. This chain links TRBV3-1 (or the pseudogene TRBV3-2) with TRBJ1-3; D is unclear. Trimming pared 5 bases from V and 1 base from J, leaving 12 bases between. The CDR3 extends over 15 amino acids. Germline assignment: CDR1 LGHDT and CDR2 YNNKEL (reference sequence). Here the CDR3 DNA reads TGTGCCAGCAGCACTACCAGATCGTCTGGAAACACCATATATTTT. This codes for CASSTTRSSGNTIYF.

This chain uses TRBV6-5 with TRBJ1-6; D may be TRBD1 (5 bases). This CDR3 contains 12 residues. Germline values: CDR1 MNHEY, CDR2 SVGAGI. The germline V and J ends were trimmed by 6 bases and 10 bases, with 10 bases remaining between them. For the CDR3, the DNA is TGTGCCAGCAGACAGGAAAGATCACCCCTCCACTTT. It is translated as CASRQERSPLHF.

The J gene is TRBJ1-5, the V gene TRBV5-1; possibly TRBD1 for D (6 bases). The germline CDR1 and CDR2 sequences are SGHRS and YFSETQ. The CDR3 covers 13 residues. V shed 4 bases and J shed 6 bases, with 11 bases lying between them. CDR3: CASSMDSTQPQHF. CDR3 DNA: TGCGCCAGCAGCATGGACAGTACTCAGCCCCAGCATTTT.

This clone was picked up many times. The V call is TRBV4-1, the J call TRBJ2-7, with unresolved D. This CDR3 contains 14 residues. Germline-derived CDR1 and CDR2 are MGHRA and YSYEKL. Between the trimmed V and J ends, which lost 4 bases and 2 bases, there was a span of 12 bases. The CDR3: CASSRPFVAYEQYF. In nucleotides, the CDR3 is TGCGCCAGCAGCCGCCCCTTCGTAGCCTACGAGCAGTACTTC.

V usage is TRBV24-1 and J usage is TRBJ2-3; the D is unclear. Per germline, CDR1 KGHDR and CDR2 SFDVKD. The CDR3 is made up of 13 amino acids. Trimming took off 10 bases at V and 2 bases at J, with 12 bases between the two ends. This chain's CDR3 is CATYPVPTDTQYF. In nucleotides, the CDR3 is TGTGCCACGTACCCAGTCCCCACAGATACGCAGTATTTT.

V usage is TRBV28 and J usage is TRBJ1-2, with TRBD1 matching 7 bases. The CDR3 length is 13 residues. CDR1 MDHEN and CDR2 SYDVKM come from the germline V gene. The trim removed 5 bases at V and 6 bases at J, leaving 6 bases unmatched. CDR3 amino acids: CASSNRGRDGYTF. The DNA of the CDR3 is TGTGCCAGCAGTAACAGGGGAAGGGATGGCTACACCTTC.

The V call is TRBV5-1, the J call TRBJ1-2, with D tentatively TRBD1 (5 bases). The CDR3 has 12 residues. Germline assignment: CDR1 SGHRS and CDR2 YFSETQ. Trimming removed 1 base at V and 4 bases at J, with 5 bases between. CDR3 protein: CASSLQGYGYTF. The CDR3 DNA follows: TGCGCCAGCAGCTTGCAGGGCTATGGCTACACCTTC.

This chain's CDR3 is CASSGGARGYTF. CDR3 nucleotides: TGTGCCAGCTCGGGAGGGGCGCGTGGCTACACCTTC. The chain recombines TRBV6-5 with TRBJ1-2, with D perhaps matching TRBD1 (5 bases). V gave up 8 bases and J gave up 7 bases, with 14 bases separating them. This CDR3 contains 12 residues. Per germline, CDR1 MNHEY and CDR2 SVGAGI.

The rearrangement links TRBV2 to TRBJ2-2, with a tentative D call TRBD1 (5 bases). Germline values: CDR1 SNHLY, CDR2 FYNNEI. V was trimmed by 4 bases and J by 2 bases, leaving 8 bases between them. CDR3 length: 14 amino acids. CDR3 protein: CASSVTENTGELFF. Here the CDR3 DNA reads TGTGCCAGCAGTGTGACAGAAAACACCGGGGAGCTGTTTTTT.

In regard to this clone: This specimen includes other DNA sequences encoding the same CDR3. The V call is TRBV3-1 (or the pseudogene TRBV3-2), the J call TRBJ1-2, with 7 bases aligning to TRBD1. Trimming removed 3 bases from V and 4 bases from J; junction bases left unmatched: 2. Germline lookup yields CDR1 LGHDT and CDR2 YNNKEL (reference sequence). CDR3 length: 13 residues. CDR3 sequence reads: CASSQTGSYGYTF. The CDR3 DNA follows: TGTGCCAGCAGCCAGACAGGGAGCTATGGCTACACCTTC.

The rearrangement links TRBV19 to TRBJ2-7; perhaps TRBD2 as D (6 bases). Germline CDR1 reads LNHDA; CDR2 reads SQIVND (reference sequence). V lost 1 base, J lost 2 bases, and 9 bases lay in between. The CDR3 is made up of 14 amino acids. The CDR3 protein is CASSIAGGAYEQYF. CDR3 nucleotide sequence: TGTGCCAGTAGTATAGCCGGGGGTGCCTACGAGCAGTACTTC.

V usage is TRBV7-8 and J usage is TRBJ2-1, with TRBD2 matching over 7 bases. The CDR3 covers 14 residues. The germline CDR1 and CDR2 sequences are SGHVS and FQNEAQ. V lost 5 bases to trimming and J lost 2 bases; unmatched junction nucleotides: 3. CDR3 residues: CASSQTSAYNEQFF. CDR3 DNA sequence: TGTGCCAGCAGCCAAACTAGCGCCTACAATGAGCAGTTCTTC.

V is TRBV5-6 and J is TRBJ2-2, with D possibly matching TRBD2 (5 bases). V lost 0 bases, J lost 8 bases, and 14 bases lay in between. Germline CDR1 is SGHDT and CDR2 is YYEEEE. CDR3 length: 15 amino acids. CDR3 nucleotide sequence: TGTGCCAGCAGCTTGGCCGGGTCCTCGGGGGGGGAGCTGTTTTTT. As protein: CASSLAGSSGGELFF.

The chain employs TRBV19 and TRBJ2-5; TRBD1 is a possible D gene (5 bases). The CDR3 contains 13 residues. Germline V lookup: CDR1 LNHDA, CDR2 SQIVND (reference sequence). V was shortened by 3 bases and J by 5 bases, with 10 bases between the two germline ends. The CDR3 sequence: CASSIQGWETQYF. The DNA of the CDR3 is TGTGCCAGTAGTATCCAGGGTTGGGAGACCCAGTACTTC.

This chain links TRBV6-1 with TRBJ1-1; D unresolved. The CDR3 is made up of 14 amino acids. Trimming took 0 bases from V and 3 from J, leaving 8 bases between them. Germline-derived CDR1 and CDR2 are MNHNS and SASEGT. CDR3 amino acids: CASSEAGTDTEAFF. For the CDR3, the DNA is TGTGCCAGCAGTGAAGCTGGCACCGACACTGAAGCTTTCTTT.

The gene calls are TRBV19 and TRBJ2-5; 11 nucleotides match TRBD2. The CDR3 loop spans 16 amino acids. V lost 5 bases and J lost 1; bases outside the gene matches: 6. The V gene's germline CDR1 is LNHDA and CDR2 SQIVND (reference sequence). Here the CDR3 DNA reads TGTGCCAGTAGTTCACTAGCGGGGGTCCCCCAAGAGACCCAGTACTTC. Translated: CASSSLAGVPQETQYF.

The gene calls are TRBV6-5 and TRBJ1-1; no clear D gene. The V gene's germline CDR1 is MNHEY and CDR2 SVGAGI. CDR3 length: 15 residues. With 6 bases removed from V and 0 bases from J, the gap between germline ends came to 14 bases. The DNA for the CDR3 is TGTGCCAGCAGCTCAAGACGGAGAATGAACACTGAAGCTTTCTTT. It translates to CASSSRRRMNTEAFF.